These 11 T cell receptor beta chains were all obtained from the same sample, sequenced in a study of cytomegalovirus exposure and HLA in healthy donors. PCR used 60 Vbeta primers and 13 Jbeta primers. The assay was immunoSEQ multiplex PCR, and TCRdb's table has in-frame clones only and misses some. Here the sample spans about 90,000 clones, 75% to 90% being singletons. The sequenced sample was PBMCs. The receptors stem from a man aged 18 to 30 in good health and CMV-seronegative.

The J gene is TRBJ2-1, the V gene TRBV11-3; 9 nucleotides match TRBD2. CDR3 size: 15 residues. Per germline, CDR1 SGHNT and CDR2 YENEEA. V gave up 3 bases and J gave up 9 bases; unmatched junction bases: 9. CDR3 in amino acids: CASSFDSGSRSEQFF. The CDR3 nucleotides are TGTGCCAGCAGCTTTGATAGCGGGAGCCGTTCTGAGCAGTTCTTC.

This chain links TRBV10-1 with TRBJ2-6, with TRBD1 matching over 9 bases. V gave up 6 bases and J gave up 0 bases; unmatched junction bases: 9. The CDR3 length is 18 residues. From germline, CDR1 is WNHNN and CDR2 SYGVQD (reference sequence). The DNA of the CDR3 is TGCGCCAGCAGACCAAACAGGGGGCCTTACTCTGGGGCCAACGTCCTGACTTTC. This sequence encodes CASRPNRGPYSGANVLTF.

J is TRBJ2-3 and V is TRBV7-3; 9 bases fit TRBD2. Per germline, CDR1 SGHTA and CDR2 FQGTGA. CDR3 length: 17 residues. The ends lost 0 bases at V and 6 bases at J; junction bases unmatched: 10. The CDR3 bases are TGTGCCAGCAGCTTAACGGGGTTAGCGGGAGATTCCGATACGCAGTATTTT. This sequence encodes CASSLTGLAGDSDTQYF.

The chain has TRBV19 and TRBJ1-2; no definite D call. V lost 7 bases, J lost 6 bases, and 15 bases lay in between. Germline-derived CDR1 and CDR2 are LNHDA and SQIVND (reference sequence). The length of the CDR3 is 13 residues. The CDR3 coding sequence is TGTGCCAGTACGTGGGCATACCTGAATGGCTACACCTTC. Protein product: CASTWAYLNGYTF.

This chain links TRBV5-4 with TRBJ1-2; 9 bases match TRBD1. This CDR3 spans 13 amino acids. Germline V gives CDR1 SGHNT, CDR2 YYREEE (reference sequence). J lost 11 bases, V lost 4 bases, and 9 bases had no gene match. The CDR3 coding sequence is TGTGCCAGCAGCGCCCGGGACAGGGCGGGATACACCTTC. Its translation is CASSARDRAGYTF.

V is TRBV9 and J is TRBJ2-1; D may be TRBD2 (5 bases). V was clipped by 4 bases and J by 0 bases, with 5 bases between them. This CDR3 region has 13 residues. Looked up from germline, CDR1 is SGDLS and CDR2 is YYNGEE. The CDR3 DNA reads TGTGCCAGCAGCACTAGCTCCTACAATGAGCAGTTCTTC. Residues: CASSTSSYNEQFF.

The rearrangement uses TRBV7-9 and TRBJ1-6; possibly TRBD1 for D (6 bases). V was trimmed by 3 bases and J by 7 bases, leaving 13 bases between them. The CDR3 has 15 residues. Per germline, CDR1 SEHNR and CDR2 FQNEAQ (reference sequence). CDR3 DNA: TGTGCCAGCAGCTTGGACAGATTCTTAAATTCACCCCTCCACTTT. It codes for CASSLDRFLNSPLHF.

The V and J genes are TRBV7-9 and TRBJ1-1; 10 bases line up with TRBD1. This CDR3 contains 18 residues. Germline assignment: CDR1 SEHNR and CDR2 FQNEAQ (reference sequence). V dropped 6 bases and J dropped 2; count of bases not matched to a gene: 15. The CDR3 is CASRQPRDRGLANTEAFF. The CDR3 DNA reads TGTGCCAGCAGACAACCCCGGGACAGGGGCTTGGCCAACACTGAAGCTTTCTTT.

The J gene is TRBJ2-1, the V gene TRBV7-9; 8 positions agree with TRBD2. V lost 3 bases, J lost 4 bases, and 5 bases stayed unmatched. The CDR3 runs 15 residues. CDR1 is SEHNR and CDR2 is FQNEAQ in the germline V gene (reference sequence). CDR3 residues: CASSLGLGAYNEQFF. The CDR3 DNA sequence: TGTGCCAGCAGCTTGGGACTAGGGGCGTACAATGAGCAGTTCTTC.

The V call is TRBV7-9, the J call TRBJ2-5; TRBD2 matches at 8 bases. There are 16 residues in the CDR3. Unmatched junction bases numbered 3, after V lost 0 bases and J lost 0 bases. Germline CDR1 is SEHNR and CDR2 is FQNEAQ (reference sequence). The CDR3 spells CASSLAASGHQETQYF. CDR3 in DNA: TGTGCCAGCAGCTTAGCAGCTAGCGGGCACCAAGAGACCCAGTACTTC.

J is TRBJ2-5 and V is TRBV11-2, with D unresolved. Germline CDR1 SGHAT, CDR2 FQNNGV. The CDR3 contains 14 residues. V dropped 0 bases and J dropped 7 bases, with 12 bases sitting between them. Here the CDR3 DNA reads TGTGCCAGCAGCTTAGAACTTCGCCGCGGGACCCAGTACTTC. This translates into CASSLELRRGTQYF.